What follows describes a single T cell receptor beta chain. This clone has just a few counts. Its antigen is still unknown. Base qualities were left out, and no much larger clone turns up one base away. The cohort was made up of 500 to 850 healthy bone marrow donors. All cohort members were sampled while nominally healthy, although unrecorded immune exposures were likely present. The donor tested CMV seronegative and was one of the 352 seronegative cohort members. A peripheral blood sample was collected from each donor, and TCR beta sequencing was performed on peripheral blood mononuclear cells. Genomic DNA extraction from the blood cell samples was performed with the Qiagen DNeasy Blood Extraction Kit. These data belong to a study of cytomegalovirus exposure and HLA in healthy donors (dated by TCRdb to the late 2010s). With respect to the entire study: An earlier analysis of under 600 of the donors reported 250 to 300 Gb of sequence data and 100 million to 140 million unique TCR beta sequences from about 179 million T cells. Across around 400 genotyped donors of the cohort, an average of about 220,000 unique TCR beta nucleotide sequences per donor were sequenced, and 15% to 20% of those sequences were non-productive. The T cell repertoires of about 700 subjects were profiled by immunosequencing and related to cytomegalovirus serostatus. An earlier analysis of 587 of the donors applied high-throughput TCR beta sequencing to assess whether each TCR beta V gene segment acted as functional or pseudogenic. Rather than using new phenotypic data, the later analysis identified candidate immune exposures from TCR beta sequences and from how often those sequences occurred across donors. The number of typed donors differed by locus: about 620-630 for A, B, C, DRB1 and DQB1; 500 to 550 for DQA1; 606 for DPA1; and 450 to 480 for DPB1. Among the roughly 400 genotyped donors, around 79% belonged to the genetic ancestry cluster associated with self-reported Caucasian donors. A later analysis re-analyzed previously published TCR beta repertoires from several hundred donors and added high-resolution HLA genotyping to study TCR occurrence patterns. Genome-wide SNP genotypes for about 65% of the roughly 670 donors were used in a later genetic analysis, which treated that subset as a discovery cohort. Besides the first cohort of roughly 660 subjects, a separate validation cohort made up of 120 different subjects was used. About five DR-DQ haplotypes were treated as single units for association and clustering because of strong linkage in the cohort. Alongside the repertoire data, information on donor age, sex, ethnicity and CMV serostatus was compiled. The study aimed to test whether cataloging public T cell receptors could reveal signatures of past pathogen exposure. An early release covering more than 500 HLA-typed donors comprised approximately 300 gigabases of sequencing data and tens of millions of unique TCR sequences. All discovery cohort repertoires had been generated using a single sequencing platform. The study combined high-throughput TCR immunosequencing, statistical association of individual TCRs with disease status, and machine learning to predict cytomegalovirus infection status. HLA typing included class I and class II loci at four-digit resolution.

Library preparation used the immunoSEQ multiplex PCR assay. A mixture of 60 forward primers for TCR Vbeta segments and 13 reverse primers for TCR Jbeta segments was used in the multiplex PCR. The CDR3 region of rearranged TCR beta genes was amplified from genomic DNA with a multiplex PCR assay. Amplified TCR beta libraries were sequenced as 87-base-pair reads on the Illumina HiSeq System. In the source study's methods: A later analysis counted approximately 84 million unique TCR beta chains across the 500 to 850 repertoires, and roughly 10 million of these chains were shared by at least two donors. Raw reads were error-corrected and collapsed into unique sequences with a nearest-neighbor algorithm that merged closely related sequences to remove PCR and sequencing errors. CDR3 sequences were aligned to IMGT reference sequences to assign V, D and J gene segments. For a sequence to be retained, a match of at least six nucleotides to both a V gene segment and a J gene segment was required. Rearrangements were called productive when the CDR3 lacked stop codons and stayed in frame with V and J; all others were non-productive. Following IMGT convention, CDR3 was defined as the stretch from the second conserved V-encoded cysteine up to the conserved J-encoded phenylalanine. In an earlier analysis of 500 to 650 of the donors, sequences lacking an unambiguous match to a single V gene segment were excluded. An earlier analysis of a few hundred of the donors classified V segments as functional when productive rearrangements were above 56.7% and as segregating when the standard deviation between donors was above 5%. A statistical classification framework was built for diagnosing cytomegalovirus status from the catalog of TCR beta chain sequences. In a later analysis, V and J genes were assigned by comparing TCR nucleotide sequences against IMGT/GENE-DB human TR gene sequences. In a later analysis, CDR3 sequences and most-parsimonious VDJ recombination scenarios were assigned using the TCRdist pipeline. In a later analysis, each TCR beta chain was defined by its CDR3 amino acid sequence together with its V-gene family, and reads without a unique V-gene family were excluded. A later analysis removed several hundred highly shared, low-generation-probability nucleotide sequences to deal with suspected cross-contamination and a sequencing artifact. A later analysis calculated a clonal expansion index for each public chain from normalized within-repertoire ranks of inferred template counts. In a later analysis, generation probabilities were computed using a VDJ recombination model fitted to out-of-frame rearrangements, and the results were checked against IGoR. Hypergeometric tests were used in a later analysis to score TCR-TCR, TCR-HLA and TCR-CMV co-occurrence, with a repertoire-size bias correction applied to the TCR pairs. In a later analysis, false discovery rates were estimated by permuting HLA or CMV assignments 20 times. In a later analysis, co-occurring TCRs were grouped with DBSCAN, and TCRdist sequence similarity was added when clustering was performed within HLA-allele-positive subsets. Co-occurrence clustering excluded repertoires with fewer than 30,000 or more than 120,000 public chains, plus five with anomalous nucleotide sharing. TCRdb's version of the immuneACCESS table is confined to in-frame rearrangements and falls short of the full clone set. An unresolved V gene accounts for under half of the shortfall where checked; the remainder is of unknown origin. Clone size and V and J calls were adopted from that table, with D and trimming inferred from the DNA. This sample lists fewer than 110,000 clones; over 60% were detected once. The ten most abundant clones make up more than 4% of the sample.

CDR1 and CDR2 are drawn from the germline V gene (reference sequence): MNHEY, SMNVEV. Reading from cysteine to phenylalanine, the CDR3 counts 15 amino acids. The read is trimmed to its CDR3 DNA, 45 bases read in frame from base 1. The junction carries 11 bases between V and J, which are trimmed by 5 bases and 0 bases respectively. What the research found in general, with its limitations: Because some donors lacked HLA typing at each locus, the association tests relied only on the typed subset. According to the authors, the approach could potentially be generalized to other disease states and immunological phenotypes. The sequencing pipeline was judged likely to have produced a cluster of highly shared sequence variants as a technical artifact. Broadly in line with IMGT annotations, most TCR beta V segments showed up in productive rearrangements about 87% or about 30% of the time in an earlier analysis of about 500 of the donors. In a later analysis, HLA-associated TCR beta chains were found to be more clonally expanded and to have lower generation probabilities than equally common non-associated chains. A later analysis found that TCR association rates varied across HLA loci, with DRB1 alleles showing the most associated TCRs and HLA-C alleles the fewest. Immune exposure information for the cohort was limited to CMV serostatus. Roughly uniform sequencing depth across donors was assumed in presence/absence analyses, although this assumption may not hold. In a later genetic analysis, a missense DCLRE1C variant was associated with V-gene and J-gene trimming of TCR beta chains, and the association was replicated in an independent cohort. In vitro tests confirmed that a few of the cytomegalovirus-associated TCR beta chains recognize cytomegalovirus antigens. Only TCR beta chains were sequenced in this cohort, and the absence of alpha or paired-chain data limited detectable features. Compared with the approximately 710-donor mean, donors in an Asian-associated ancestry cluster had fewer N-insertions in productive TCRs, according to a later genetic analysis. Most TCR sequences were observed very rarely across donors, whereas some public TCRs were present in many individuals. Some 15 rarely observed V segments, including chromosome 9 orphons, were excluded from the earlier analysis of 550 to 700 of the donors because counts were too low. The study gave a list of around 170 TCR beta chains associated with cytomegalovirus. A further reported finding was that TCR beta sequences accurately predicted the HLA-A and HLA-B alleles for most subjects in the first cohort. In a later analysis, some 17,000 TCR beta sequences were associated with specific HLA alleles at a false discovery rate of 0.05. The 87-base-pair reads could not distinguish some IMGT-functional V segments, including TRBV6-2 and TRBV6-3, so those segments were excluded. Strong co-occurrence of HLA alleles, especially DR and DQ, made assigning TCR associations to individual alleles difficult. The classifier was reported to diagnose cytomegalovirus status with high specificity and sensitivity in both the original and validation cohorts. A later analysis reported that several top co-occurrence clusters appeared linked to parvovirus B19, influenza, CMV and Epstein-Barr virus. Linkage disequilibrium might explain the correlated functional status among segregating V segments, but an unknown experimental factor could not be ruled out. A later analysis found that most CMV-associated TCR beta chains appeared HLA-restricted, with HLA associations seemingly driven largely by CMV exposure.

The sequenced material came from PBMCs. This clonotype originated in a male donor in good health and CMV-seronegative. The sequence is built from TRBV27 and TRBJ1-3; TRBD1 could be the D gene, as 5 bases match. CDR3 protein: CASSKTDVSGNTIYF. The DNA sequence follows: TGTGCCAGCAGTAAGACAGATGTCTCTGGAAACACCATATATTTT.